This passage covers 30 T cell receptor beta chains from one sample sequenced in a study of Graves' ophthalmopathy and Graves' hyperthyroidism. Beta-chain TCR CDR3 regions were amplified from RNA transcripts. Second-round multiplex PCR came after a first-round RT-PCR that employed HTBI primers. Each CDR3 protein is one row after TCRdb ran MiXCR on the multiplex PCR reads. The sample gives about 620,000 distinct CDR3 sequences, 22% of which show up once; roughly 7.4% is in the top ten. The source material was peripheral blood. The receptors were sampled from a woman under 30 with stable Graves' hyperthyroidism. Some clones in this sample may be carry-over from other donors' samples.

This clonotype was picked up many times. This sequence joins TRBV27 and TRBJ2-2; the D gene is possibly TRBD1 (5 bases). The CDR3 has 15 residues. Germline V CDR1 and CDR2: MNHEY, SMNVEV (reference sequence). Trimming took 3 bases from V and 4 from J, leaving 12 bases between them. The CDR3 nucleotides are TGTGCCAGCAGTTTTTCCAGGGCGGCCACCGGGGAGCTGTTTTTT. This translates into CASSFSRAATGELFF.

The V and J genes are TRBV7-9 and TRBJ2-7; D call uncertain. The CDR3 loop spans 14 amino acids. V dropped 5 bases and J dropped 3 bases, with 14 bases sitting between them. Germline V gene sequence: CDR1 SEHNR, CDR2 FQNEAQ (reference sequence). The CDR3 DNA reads TGTGCCAGCAGCGCCCCAGTCTCCGGCTACGAGCAGTACTTC. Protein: CASSAPVSGYEQYF.

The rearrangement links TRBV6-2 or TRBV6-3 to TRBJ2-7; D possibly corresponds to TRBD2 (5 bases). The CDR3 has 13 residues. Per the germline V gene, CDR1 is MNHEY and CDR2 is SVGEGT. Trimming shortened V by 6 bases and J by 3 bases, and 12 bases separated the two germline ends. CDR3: CASRSRGDYEQYF. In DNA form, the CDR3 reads TGTGCCAGCAGATCCCGGGGAGACTACGAGCAGTACTTC.

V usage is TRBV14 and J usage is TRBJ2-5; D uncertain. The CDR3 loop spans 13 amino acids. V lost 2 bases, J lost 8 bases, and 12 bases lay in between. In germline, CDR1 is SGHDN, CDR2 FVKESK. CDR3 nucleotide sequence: TGTGCCAGCAGCCAAACCGGGCCGTTTACCCAGTACTTC. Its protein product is CASSQTGPFTQYF.

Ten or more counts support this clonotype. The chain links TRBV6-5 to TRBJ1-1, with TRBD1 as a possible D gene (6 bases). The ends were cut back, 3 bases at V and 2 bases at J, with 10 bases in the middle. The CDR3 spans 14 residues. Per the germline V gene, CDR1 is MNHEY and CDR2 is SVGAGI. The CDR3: CASSYGGPNTEAFF. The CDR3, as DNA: TGTGCCAGCAGTTATGGGGGGCCAAACACTGAAGCTTTCTTT.

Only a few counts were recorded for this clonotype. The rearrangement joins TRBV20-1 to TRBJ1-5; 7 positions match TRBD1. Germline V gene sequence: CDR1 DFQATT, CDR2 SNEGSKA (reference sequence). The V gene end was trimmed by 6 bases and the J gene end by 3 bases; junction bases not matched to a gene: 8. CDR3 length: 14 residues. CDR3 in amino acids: CSAPRGGPNQPQHF. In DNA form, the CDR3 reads TGCAGTGCCCCTAGAGGGGGCCCCAATCAGCCCCAGCATTTT.

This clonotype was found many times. CDR3 bases: TGCAGCGTTGACAGGGTAGGAACTGAAGCTTTCTTT. It yields the protein CSVDRVGTEAFF. The chain couples TRBV29-1 to TRBJ1-1, with D perhaps matching TRBD1 (5 bases). The germline V gene has CDR1 SQVTM and CDR2 ANQGSEA. The V gene lost 3 bases and the J gene lost 5 bases, with 10 bases spanning the gap. This CDR3 comprises 12 residues.

This CDR3 reads CASRPPSLPQNEQYF. CDR3 DNA sequence: TGTGCCAGCAGACCCCCTAGCTTACCCCAGAACGAGCAGTACTTC. The V call is TRBV2, the J call TRBJ2-7; possible D gene TRBD2, 5 bases. Germline loops: CDR1 SNHLY, CDR2 FYNNEI. The V end was cut by 6 bases, the J end by 5 bases, with 20 bases between. The CDR3 runs to 15 residues.

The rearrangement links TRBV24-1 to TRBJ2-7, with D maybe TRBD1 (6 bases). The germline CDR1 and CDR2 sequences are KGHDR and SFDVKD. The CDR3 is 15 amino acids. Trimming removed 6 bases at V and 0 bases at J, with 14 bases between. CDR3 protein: CATSYGQISSYEQYF. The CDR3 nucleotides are TGTGCCACCAGTTATGGACAGATAAGCTCCTACGAGCAGTACTTC.

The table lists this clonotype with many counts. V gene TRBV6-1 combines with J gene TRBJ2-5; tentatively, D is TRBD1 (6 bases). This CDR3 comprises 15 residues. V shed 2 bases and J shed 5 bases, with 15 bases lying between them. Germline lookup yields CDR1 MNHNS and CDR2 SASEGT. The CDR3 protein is CASSESGGPRETQYF. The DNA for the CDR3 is TGTGCCAGCAGTGAAAGTGGGGGCCCAAGGGAGACCCAGTACTTC.

The CDR3 loop is CASSFITGSEQYF. The CDR3 DNA sequence: TGTGCCAGCAGTTTTATAACGGGCTCCGAGCAGTACTTC. V gene TRBV27 combines with J gene TRBJ2-7; the D is unclear. Trimming pared 3 bases from V and 6 bases from J, leaving 12 bases between. The CDR3 length is 13 residues. The germline gives CDR1 MNHEY, CDR2 SMNVEV (reference sequence).

CDR3 in DNA: TGTGCCATCAGTGAGGGCCTGATAGGCGAGCAGTACTTC. It is translated as CAISEGLIGEQYF. This rearrangement joins TRBV10-3 to TRBJ2-7; D remains unclear. CDR1 ENHRY and CDR2 SYGVKD come from the germline V gene. The V gene lost 2 bases and the J gene lost 6 bases, with 11 bases spanning the gap. This CDR3 is 13 amino acids long.

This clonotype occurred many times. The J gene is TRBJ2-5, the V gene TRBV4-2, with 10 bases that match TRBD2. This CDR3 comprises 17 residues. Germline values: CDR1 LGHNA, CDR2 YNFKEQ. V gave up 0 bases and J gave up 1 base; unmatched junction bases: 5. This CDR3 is CASSQERGLALQETQYF. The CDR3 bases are TGTGCCAGCAGCCAAGAGCGGGGACTAGCGCTCCAAGAGACCCAGTACTTC.

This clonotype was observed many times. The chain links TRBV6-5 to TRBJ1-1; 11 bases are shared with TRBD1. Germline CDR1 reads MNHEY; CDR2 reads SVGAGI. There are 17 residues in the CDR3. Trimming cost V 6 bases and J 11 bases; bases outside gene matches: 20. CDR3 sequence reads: CASSYTTLGQGEFWAFF. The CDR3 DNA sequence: TGTGCCAGCAGCTACACAACCTTGGGACAGGGGGAATTTTGGGCTTTCTTT.

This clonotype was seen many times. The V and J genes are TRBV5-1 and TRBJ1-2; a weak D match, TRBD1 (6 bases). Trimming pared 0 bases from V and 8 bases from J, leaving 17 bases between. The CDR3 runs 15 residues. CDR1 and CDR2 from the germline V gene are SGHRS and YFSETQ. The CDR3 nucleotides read TGCGCCAGCAGCTTGGACAGGGAAAATTTGAGAGGCTACACCTTC. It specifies CASSLDRENLRGYTF.

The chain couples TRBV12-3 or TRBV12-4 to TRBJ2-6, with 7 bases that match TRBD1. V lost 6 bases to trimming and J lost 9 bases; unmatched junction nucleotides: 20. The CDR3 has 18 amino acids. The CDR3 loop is CASSPGQFVALGGNVLTF. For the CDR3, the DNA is TGTGCCAGCAGCCCGGGACAGTTTGTAGCTCTGGGTGGCAACGTCCTGACTTTC.

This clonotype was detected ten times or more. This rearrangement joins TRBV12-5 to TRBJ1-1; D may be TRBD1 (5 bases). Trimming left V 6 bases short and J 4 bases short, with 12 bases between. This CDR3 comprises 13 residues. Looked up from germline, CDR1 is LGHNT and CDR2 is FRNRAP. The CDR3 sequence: CASGPGSGTEAFF. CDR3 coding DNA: TGTGCTAGTGGACCAGGGAGTGGCACTGAAGCTTTCTTT.

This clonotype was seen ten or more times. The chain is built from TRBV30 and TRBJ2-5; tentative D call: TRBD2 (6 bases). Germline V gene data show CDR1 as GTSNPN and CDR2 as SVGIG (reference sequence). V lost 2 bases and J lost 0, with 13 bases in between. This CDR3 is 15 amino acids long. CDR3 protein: CAWSSPSAHQETQYF. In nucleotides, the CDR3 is TGTGCCTGGAGTAGCCCTAGCGCGCACCAAGAGACCCAGTACTTC.

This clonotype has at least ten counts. CDR3 protein: CASTPSLGQGTYEQYF. DNA for the CDR3: TGTGCCAGCACACCATCCCTGGGACAGGGGACCTACGAGCAGTACTTC. The gene calls are TRBV6-1 and TRBJ2-7; TRBD1 matches 10 bases. This CDR3 contains 16 residues. From germline, CDR1 is MNHNS and CDR2 SASEGT. V dropped 7 bases and J dropped 2; count of bases not matched to a gene: 11.

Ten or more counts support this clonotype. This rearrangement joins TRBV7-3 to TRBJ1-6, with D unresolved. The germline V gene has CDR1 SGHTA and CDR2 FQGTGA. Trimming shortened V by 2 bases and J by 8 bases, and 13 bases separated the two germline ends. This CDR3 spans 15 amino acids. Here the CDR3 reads CASSLFGEFDSPLHF. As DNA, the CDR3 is TGTGCCAGCAGCTTATTTGGGGAATTTGATTCACCCCTCCACTTT.

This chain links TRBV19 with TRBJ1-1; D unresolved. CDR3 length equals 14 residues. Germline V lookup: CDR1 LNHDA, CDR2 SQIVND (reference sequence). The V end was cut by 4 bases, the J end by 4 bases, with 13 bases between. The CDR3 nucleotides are TGTGCCAGTAGTACCCAGAAATCGAGCACTGAAGCTTTCTTT. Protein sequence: CASSTQKSSTEAFF.

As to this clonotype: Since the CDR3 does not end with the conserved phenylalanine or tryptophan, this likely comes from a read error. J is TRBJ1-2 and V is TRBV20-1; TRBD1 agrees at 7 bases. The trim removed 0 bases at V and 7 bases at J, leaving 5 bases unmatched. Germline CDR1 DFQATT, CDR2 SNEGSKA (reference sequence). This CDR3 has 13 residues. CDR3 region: CSARETGRVGYTY. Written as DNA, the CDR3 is TGCAGTGCTAGAGAGACAGGGCGGGTTGGCTACACCTAC.

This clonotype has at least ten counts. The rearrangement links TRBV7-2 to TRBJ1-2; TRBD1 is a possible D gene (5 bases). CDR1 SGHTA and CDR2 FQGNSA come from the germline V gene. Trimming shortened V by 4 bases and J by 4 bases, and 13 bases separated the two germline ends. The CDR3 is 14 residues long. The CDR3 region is CASSSAGGAYGYTF. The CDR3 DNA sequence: TGTGCCAGCAGCTCCGCTGGGGGTGCCTATGGCTACACCTTC. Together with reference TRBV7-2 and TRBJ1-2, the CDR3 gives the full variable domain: GAGVSQSPSNKVTEKGKDVELRCDPISGHTALYWYRQSLGQGLEFLIYFQGNSAPDKSGLPSDRFSAERTGGSVSTLTIQRTQQEDSAVYLCASSSAGGAYGYTFGSGTRLTVV.

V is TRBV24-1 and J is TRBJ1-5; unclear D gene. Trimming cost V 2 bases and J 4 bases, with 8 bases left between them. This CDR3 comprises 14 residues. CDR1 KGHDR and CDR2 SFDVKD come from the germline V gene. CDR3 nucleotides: TGTGCCACCAGTGATTCGGGCATAAATCAGCCCCAGCATTTT. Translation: CATSDSGINQPQHF.

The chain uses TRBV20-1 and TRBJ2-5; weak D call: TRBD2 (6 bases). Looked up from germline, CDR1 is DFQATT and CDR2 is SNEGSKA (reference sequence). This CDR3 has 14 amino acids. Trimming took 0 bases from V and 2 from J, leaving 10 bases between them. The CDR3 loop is CSARESGLQETQYF. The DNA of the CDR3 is TGCAGTGCTAGAGAGAGCGGGTTGCAAGAGACCCAGTACTTC.

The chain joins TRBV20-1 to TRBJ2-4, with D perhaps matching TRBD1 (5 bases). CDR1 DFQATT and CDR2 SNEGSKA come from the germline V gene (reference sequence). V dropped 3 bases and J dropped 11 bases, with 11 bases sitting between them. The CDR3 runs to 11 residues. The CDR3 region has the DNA TGCAGTGCTAGTGCAGGGCTTTTTCAGTACTTC. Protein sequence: CSASAGLFQYF.

The CDR3 spells CASTLRGLGAKNIQYF. The CDR3 DNA follows: TGTGCCAGTACCCTCCGGGGGCTCGGAGCCAAAAACATTCAGTACTTC. The rearrangement joins TRBV6-2 or TRBV6-3 to TRBJ2-4; D could derive from TRBD1 or TRBD2 (6 bases each). The CDR3 totals 16 residues. The germline V gene encodes CDR1 MNHEY and CDR2 SVGEGT. V lost 9 bases, J lost 0 bases, and 18 bases lay in between.

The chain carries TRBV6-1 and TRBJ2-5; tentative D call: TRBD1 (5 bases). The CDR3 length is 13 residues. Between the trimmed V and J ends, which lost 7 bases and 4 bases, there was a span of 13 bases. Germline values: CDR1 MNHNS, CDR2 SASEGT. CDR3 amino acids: CASTLIQGETQYF. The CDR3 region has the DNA TGTGCCAGCACCTTGATCCAGGGAGAGACCCAGTACTTC.

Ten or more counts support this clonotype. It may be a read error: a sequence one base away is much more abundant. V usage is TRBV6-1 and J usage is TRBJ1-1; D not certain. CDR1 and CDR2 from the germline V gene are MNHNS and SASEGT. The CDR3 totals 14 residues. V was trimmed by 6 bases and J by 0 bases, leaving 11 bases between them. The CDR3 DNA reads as TGTGCCAGCAGGATACTGGGGATGAACACTGAAGCTTTCTTT. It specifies CASRILGMNTEAFF.

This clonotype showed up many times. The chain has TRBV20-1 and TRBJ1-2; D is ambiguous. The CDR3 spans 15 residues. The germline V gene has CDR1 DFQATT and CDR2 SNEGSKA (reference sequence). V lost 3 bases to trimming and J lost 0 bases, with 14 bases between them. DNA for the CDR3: TGCAGTGCTAGTCAGGTAGCAGGCTCTAACTATGGCTACACCTTC. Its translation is CSASQVAGSNYGYTF.